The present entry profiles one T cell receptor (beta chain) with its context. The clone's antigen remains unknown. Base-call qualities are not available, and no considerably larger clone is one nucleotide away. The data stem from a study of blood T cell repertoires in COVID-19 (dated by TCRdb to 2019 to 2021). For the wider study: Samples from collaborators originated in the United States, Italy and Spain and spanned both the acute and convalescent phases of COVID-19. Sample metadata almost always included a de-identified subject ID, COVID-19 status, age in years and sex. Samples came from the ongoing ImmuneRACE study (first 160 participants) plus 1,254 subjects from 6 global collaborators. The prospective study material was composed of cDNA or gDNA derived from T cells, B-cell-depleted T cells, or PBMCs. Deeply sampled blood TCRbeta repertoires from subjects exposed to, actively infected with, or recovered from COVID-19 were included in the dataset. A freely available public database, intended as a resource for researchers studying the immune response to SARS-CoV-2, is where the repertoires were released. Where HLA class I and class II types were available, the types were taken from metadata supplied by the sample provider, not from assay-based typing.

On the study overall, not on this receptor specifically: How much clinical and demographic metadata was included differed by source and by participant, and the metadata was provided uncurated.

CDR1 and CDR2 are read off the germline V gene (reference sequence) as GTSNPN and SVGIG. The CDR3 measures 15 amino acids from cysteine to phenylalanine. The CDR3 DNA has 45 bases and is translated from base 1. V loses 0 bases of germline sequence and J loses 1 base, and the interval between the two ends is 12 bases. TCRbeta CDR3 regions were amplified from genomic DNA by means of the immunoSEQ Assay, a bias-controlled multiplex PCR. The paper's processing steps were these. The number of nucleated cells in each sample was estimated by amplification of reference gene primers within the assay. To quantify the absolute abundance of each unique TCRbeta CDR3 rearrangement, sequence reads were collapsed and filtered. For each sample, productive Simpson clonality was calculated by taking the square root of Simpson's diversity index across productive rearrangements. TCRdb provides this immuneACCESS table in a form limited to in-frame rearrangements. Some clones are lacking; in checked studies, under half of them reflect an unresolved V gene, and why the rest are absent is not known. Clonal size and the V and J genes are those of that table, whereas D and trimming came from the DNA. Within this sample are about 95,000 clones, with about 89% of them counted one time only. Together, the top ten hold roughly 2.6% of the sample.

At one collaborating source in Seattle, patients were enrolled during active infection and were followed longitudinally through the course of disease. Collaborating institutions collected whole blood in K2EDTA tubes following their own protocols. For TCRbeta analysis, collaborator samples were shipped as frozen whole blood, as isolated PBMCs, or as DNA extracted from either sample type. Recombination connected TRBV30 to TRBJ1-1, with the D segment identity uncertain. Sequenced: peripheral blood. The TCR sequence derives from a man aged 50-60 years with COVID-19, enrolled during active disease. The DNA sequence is TGTGCCTGGAGTGTATTGAACAGCTGGAACACTGAAGCTTTCTTT. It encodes CAWSVLNSWNTEAFF.